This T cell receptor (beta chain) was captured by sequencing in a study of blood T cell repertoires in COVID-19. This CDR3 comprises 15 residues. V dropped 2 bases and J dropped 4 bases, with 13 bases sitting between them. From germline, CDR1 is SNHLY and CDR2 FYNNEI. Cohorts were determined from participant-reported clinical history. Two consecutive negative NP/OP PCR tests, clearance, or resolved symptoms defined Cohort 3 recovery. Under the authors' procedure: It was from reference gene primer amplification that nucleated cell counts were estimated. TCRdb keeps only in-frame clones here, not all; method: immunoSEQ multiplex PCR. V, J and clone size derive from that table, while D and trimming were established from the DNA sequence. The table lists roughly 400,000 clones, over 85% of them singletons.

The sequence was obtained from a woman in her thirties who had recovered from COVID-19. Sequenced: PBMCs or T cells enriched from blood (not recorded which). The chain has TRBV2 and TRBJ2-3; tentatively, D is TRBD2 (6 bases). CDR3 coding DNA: TGTGCCAGCAGTGAACAGGAGGGCCAATCAGATACGCAGTATTTT. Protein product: CASSEQEGQSDTQYF.